Below are 31 T cell receptor beta chains sequenced from a single sample in a study of tissue T cells after allogeneic stem cell transplantation. Assay used: immunoSEQ multiplex PCR; TCRdb lists only in-frame clones, some missing. The data contain 9,000 to 10,000 clones, less than 65% of them singletons. The sample was tissue from the jejunum, taken at autopsy. Source of these receptors: a woman aged 18 to 55 with breast cancer.

This clone counts as medium-sized. The rearrangement joins TRBV4-3 to TRBJ2-7, with D possibly matching TRBD2 (6 bases). The CDR3 spans 14 residues. Germline lookup yields CDR1 LGHNA and CDR2 YSLEER. V was cut by 0 bases and J by 5 bases, with 11 bases left in between. The CDR3 here is CASSQDWRGHEQYF. DNA for the CDR3: TGCGCCAGCAGCCAAGATTGGAGGGGCCACGAGCAGTACTTC.

This clone is medium-sized. The sample contains more than one DNA sequence encoding this CDR3. The rearrangement uses TRBV14 and TRBJ1-2; D call uncertain. Germline CDR1 SGHDN, CDR2 FVKESK. CDR3 length: 13 residues. V was trimmed by 1 base and J by 5 bases, leaving 8 bases between them. DNA for the CDR3: TGTGCCAGCAGCCAAGCCCAGGAGTATGGCTACACCTTC. Translation gives CASSQAQEYGYTF. The variable domain in full, with the rest retrieved from reference TRBV14 and TRBJ1-2, is EAGVTQFPSHSVIEKGQTVTLRCDPISGHDNLYWYRRVMGKEIKFLLHFVKESKQDESGMPNNRFLAERTGGTYSTLKVQPAELEDSGVYFCASSQAQEYGYTFGSGTRLTVV.

The chain uses TRBV2 and TRBJ2-5; 7 bases match TRBD2. With 4 bases clipped from V and 4 bases from J, the junction kept 12 bases outside the gene matches. The CDR3 is made up of 16 amino acids. Germline loops: CDR1 SNHLY, CDR2 FYNNEI. The CDR3 sequence: CASSARSSGIGETQYF. The CDR3 nucleotides read TGTGCCAGCAGTGCGCGATCCAGCGGGATAGGAGAGACCCAGTACTTC. Variable domain in full (rest from reference TRBV2 and TRBJ2-5): EPEVTQTPSHQVTQMGQEVILRCVPISNHLYFYWYRQILGQKVEFLVSFYNNEISEKSEIFDDQFSVERPDGSNFTLKIRSTKLEDSAMYFCASSARSSGIGETQYFGPGTRLLVL.

Points on this clone: This CDR3 is also generated by other DNA sequences in the sample. The chain combines TRBV29-1 with TRBJ2-5; 9 bases fit TRBD1. CDR1 is SQVTM and CDR2 is ANQGSEA in the germline V gene. There are 13 residues in the CDR3. Unmatched junction bases numbered 2, after V lost 4 bases and J lost 2 bases. The CDR3 sequence: CSVGGTGQETQYF. The CDR3 DNA reads TGCAGCGTTGGCGGGACAGGGCAAGAGACCCAGTACTTC.

This rearrangement joins TRBV5-5 to TRBJ1-4; D unclear. Trimming removed 0 bases from V and 5 bases from J, with 11 bases in between. Germline assignment: CDR1 SGHKS and CDR2 YYEKEE (reference sequence). The CDR3 runs to 15 residues. CDR3 coding DNA: TGTGCCAGCAGCTTGGGCGCCGGGGAGAATGAAAAACTGTTTTTT. The encoded protein is CASSLGAGENEKLFF.

V usage is TRBV11-3 and J usage is TRBJ2-1; D might be TRBD1 or TRBD2, each matching 5 bases. V was clipped by 0 bases and J by 4 bases, with 13 bases between them. The CDR3 length is 16 residues. CDR1 SGHNT and CDR2 YENEEA come from the germline V gene. The DNA of the CDR3 is TGTGCCAGCAGCTTAGAGACAAAGGGACCGTACAATGAGCAGTTCTTC. Translation: CASSLETKGPYNEQFF.

The chain recombines TRBV18 with TRBJ2-1; D may correspond to TRBD1 or TRBD2 (5 bases each). Germline CDR1 KGHSH, CDR2 LQKENI. Deletions cut 3 bases from V and 8 bases from J, with 20 bases between. CDR3 length: 16 residues. The CDR3 nucleotides are TGTGCCAGCTCACCCCGACCGGGGCCCCCTGGGGATGAGCAGTTCTTC. It translates to CASSPRPGPPGDEQFF.

CDR3 DNA sequence: TGTGCCAGCAGCTTGCCCGCTTTCACAGATACGCAGTATTTT. It encodes CASSLPAFTDTQYF. This chain uses TRBV5-6 with TRBJ2-3, with D unresolved. V dropped 1 base and J dropped 2 bases, with 8 bases sitting between them. The CDR3 length is 14 residues. Germline V CDR1 and CDR2: SGHDT, YYEEEE.

This clone was counted a few times. The V and J genes are TRBV12-3 or TRBV12-4 and TRBJ2-1; D gene unclear. Trimming took off 2 bases at V and 10 bases at J, with 9 bases between the two ends. The CDR3 is 12 residues long. The CDR3 loop is CASSLLKGEQFF. CDR3 in DNA: TGTGCCAGCAGTTTATTGAAAGGGGAGCAGTTCTTC.

This clone showed up just a few times. The rearrangement links TRBV7-9 to TRBJ1-1; no definite D call. Trimming cost V 5 bases and J 3 bases, with 10 bases left between them. Germline assignment: CDR1 SEHNR and CDR2 FQNEAQ (reference sequence). The CDR3 is made up of 13 amino acids. As DNA, the CDR3 is TGTGCCAGCAGCCTCTTCCCAGACACTGAAGCTTTCTTT. It encodes CASSLFPDTEAFF.

This chain connects TRBV28 to TRBJ1-4, with TRBD1 as a possible D gene (5 bases). The CDR3 is 17 amino acids. The germline gives CDR1 MDHEN, CDR2 SYDVKM. The V end was cut by 7 bases, the J end by 3 bases, with 21 bases between. CDR3 loop: CASNLGGTNEANEKLFF. For the CDR3, the DNA is TGTGCCAGCAACCTAGGAGGGACTAATGAAGCTAATGAAAAACTGTTTTTT.

V usage is TRBV5-4 and J usage is TRBJ2-5, with D possibly being TRBD1 (6 bases). Germline V gene sequence: CDR1 SGHNT, CDR2 YYREEE (reference sequence). This CDR3 spans 13 amino acids. The ends were cut back, 3 bases at V and 2 bases at J, with 8 bases in the middle. CDR3 protein: CASSSGQQETQYF. The DNA for the CDR3 is TGTGCCAGCAGCTCAGGACAGCAAGAGACCCAGTACTTC.

This chain connects TRBV21-1 to TRBJ2-3; TRBD2, the table's D call, lacks a check against the DNA. TRBV21-1 corresponds to a pseudogene. CDR3 size: 16 residues. CDR3 region: CASSNPPTSRTDTQYF. Here the CDR3 DNA reads TGTGCCAGCAGCAACCCCCCGACTTCTCGCACAGATACGCAGTATTTT.

This chain uses TRBV2 with TRBJ1-6; a possible D gene is TRBD1 (6 bases). The CDR3 is made up of 12 amino acids. V was trimmed by 6 bases and J by 9 bases, leaving 9 bases between them. The germline gives CDR1 SNHLY, CDR2 FYNNEI. CDR3 bases: TGTGCCAGCAGAACAGGGATTTCACCCCTCCACTTT. Translation: CASRTGISPLHF.

This chain links TRBV5-1 with TRBJ1-3, with a possible D match to TRBD1 (6 bases). Deletions cut 0 bases from V and 1 base from J, with 8 bases between. This CDR3 comprises 15 residues. Germline-derived CDR1 and CDR2 are SGHRS and YFSETQ. CDR3 DNA: TGCGCCAGCAGCTTGGGGGGGCCGTCTGGAAACACCATATATTTT. Its translation: CASSLGGPSGNTIYF.

V is TRBV6-5 and J is TRBJ2-3; D remains ambiguous. The CDR3 sequence is 14 residues long. CDR1 MNHEY and CDR2 SVGAGI come from the germline V gene. V was cut by 0 bases and J by 6 bases, with 10 bases left in between. Here the CDR3 reads CASSYSSTGDTQYF. The CDR3 DNA sequence: TGTGCCAGCAGTTACTCGAGTACCGGCGATACGCAGTATTTT.

DNA for the CDR3: TGTGCCAGCAACGAGACAGGCACGAATGAAAAACTGTTTTTT. Translation gives CASNETGTNEKLFF. This sequence joins TRBV21-1 and TRBJ1-4; the table's TRBD1 call for D was not verified on the DNA. TRBV21-1 is a pseudogene. This CDR3 is built from 14 residues.

The V call is TRBV10-3, the J call TRBJ2-5; 7 positions match TRBD1. The CDR3 runs 15 residues. The germline gives CDR1 ENHRY, CDR2 SYGVKD. With 4 bases clipped from V and 6 bases from J, the junction kept 11 bases outside the gene matches. The CDR3 region is CAISGDSVSGQTQYF. In DNA, the CDR3 is TGTGCCATCAGTGGGGACAGCGTGTCCGGTCAGACCCAGTACTTC.

This clone was detected only a few times. The J gene is TRBJ1-4, the V gene TRBV7-9; D gene unclear. Germline values: CDR1 SEHNR, CDR2 FQNEAQ (reference sequence). V dropped 5 bases and J dropped 7 bases, with 14 bases sitting between them. The CDR3 runs 14 residues. CDR3: CASSAESRREKLFF. For the CDR3, the DNA is TGTGCCAGCAGCGCTGAGTCTCGCCGTGAAAAACTGTTTTTT.

By sample fraction, this clone is medium-sized. The chain couples TRBV13 to TRBJ1-1; weak D call: TRBD1 (6 bases). The germline V gene encodes CDR1 PRHDT and CDR2 FYEKMQ (reference sequence). There are 12 residues in the CDR3. V lost 5 bases to trimming and J lost 6 bases, with 10 bases between them. CDR3 amino acids: CASSLRGPEAFF. In nucleotides, the CDR3 is TGTGCCAGCAGCCTCAGGGGCCCTGAAGCTTTCTTT. The variable domain in full, with the rest retrieved from reference TRBV13 and TRBJ1-1, is AAGVIQSPRHLIKEKRETATLKCYPIPRHDTVYWYQQGPGQDPQFLISFYEKMQSDKGSIPDRFSAQQFSDYHSELNMSSLELGDSALYFCASSLRGPEAFFGQGTRLTVV.

The chain couples TRBV28 to TRBJ2-5; 7 positions agree with TRBD1. Trimming cost V 8 bases and J 3 bases; bases outside gene matches: 6. Germline V CDR1 and CDR2: MDHEN, SYDVKM. The CDR3 length is 13 residues. DNA for the CDR3: TGTGCCAGCCTTCAGGGACAGAAAGAGACCCAGTACTTC. Protein: CASLQGQKETQYF. Full variable domain (rest looked up from reference TRBV28 and TRBJ2-5): DVKVTQSSRYLVKRTGEKVFLECVQDMDHENMFWYRQDPGLGLRLIYFSYDVKMKEKGDIPEGYSVSREKKERFSLILESASTNQTSMYLCASLQGQKETQYFGPGTRLLVL.

Sample share makes this clone medium-sized. V gene TRBV7-9 combines with J gene TRBJ1-4; a possible D gene is TRBD1 (5 bases). The CDR3 totals 14 residues. V was shortened by 6 bases and J by 8 bases, with 16 bases between the two germline ends. CDR1 is SEHNR and CDR2 is FQNEAQ in the germline V gene (reference sequence). The CDR3 loop reads CASRVGRGDEKLFF. The CDR3 nucleotides are TGTGCCAGCAGAGTTGGGCGGGGGGACGAAAAACTGTTTTTT. Variable domain in full (rest from reference TRBV7-9 and TRBJ1-4): DTGVSQNPRHKITKRGQNVTFRCDPISEHNRLYWYRQTLGQGPEFLTYFQNEAQLEKSRLLSDRFSAERPKGSFSTLEIQRTEQGDSAMYLCASRVGRGDEKLFFGSGTQLSVL.

The rearrangement joins TRBV21-1 to TRBJ2-2; the DNA was not compared with TRBD2, the D call given in the table. TRBV21-1 is reported as a pseudogene. The CDR3 is made up of 13 amino acids. In DNA, the CDR3 is TGTGCCAGCAGCAAACCCGGGTCCGGGGAGCTGTTTTTT. Its translation: CASSKPGSGELFF.

This chain uses TRBV5-4 with TRBJ1-2; 12 bases match TRBD1. Germline assignment: CDR1 SGHNT and CDR2 YYREEE (reference sequence). This CDR3 has 18 residues. With V trimmed by 5 bases and J by 6 bases, 17 bases remained unmatched. This CDR3 reads CASSPKPGQGAAEDGYTF. CDR3 nucleotides: TGTGCCAGCAGTCCTAAGCCGGGACAGGGGGCCGCCGAGGATGGCTACACCTTC.

CDR3 loop: CASSQDPPTGAGNTIYF. The CDR3 DNA follows: TGCGCCAGCAGCCAAGATCCGCCGACAGGAGCTGGAAACACCATATATTTT. The chain couples TRBV4-3 to TRBJ1-3; TRBD1 might be the D (6 bases). CDR1 is LGHNA, CDR2 YSLEER, per germline. This CDR3 comprises 17 residues. The V end was cut by 0 bases, the J end by 2 bases, with 14 bases between.

This chain connects TRBV2 to TRBJ1-4, with D unresolved. The germline V and J ends were trimmed by 4 bases and 10 bases, with 7 bases remaining between them. The CDR3 is 11 residues long. Germline V CDR1 and CDR2: SNHLY, FYNNEI. The CDR3 DNA is TGTGCCAGCAGTGCAGGCAGAAAACTGTTTTTT. Amino acids: CASSAGRKLFF.

The chain has TRBV2 and TRBJ2-7, with a weak D call TRBD1 (6 bases). V was shortened by 6 bases and J by 3 bases, with 9 bases between the two germline ends. Per the germline V gene, CDR1 is SNHLY and CDR2 is FYNNEI. The CDR3 length is 12 residues. CDR3 DNA: TGTGCCAGCAGGGAGGACAGCTACGAGCAGTACTTC. Its translation is CASREDSYEQYF.

The rearrangement links TRBV4-2 to TRBJ2-2; D is unresolved. This CDR3 comprises 13 residues. Germline CDR1 is LGHNA and CDR2 is YNFKEQ. Between the trimmed V and J ends, which lost 4 bases and 1 base, there was a span of 4 bases. The CDR3 sequence is CASSRGNTGELFF. The CDR3, as DNA: TGTGCCAGCAGCCGTGGGAACACCGGGGAGCTGTTTTTT.

V usage is TRBV9 and J usage is TRBJ1-1, with 7 bases matching TRBD1. CDR1 is SGDLS, CDR2 YYNGEE, per germline. This CDR3 spans 14 amino acids. The V gene end was trimmed by 0 bases and the J gene end by 6 bases; junction bases not matched to a gene: 5. CDR3 nucleotides: TGTGCCAGCAGCGTAGATCCAACAGGGGCTGAAGCTTTCTTT. Translation: CASSVDPTGAEAFF.

The CDR3 DNA is TGTGCCAGCAGGGCGCTGGGGGAGCAGTACTTC. This codes for CASRALGEQYF. The chain uses TRBV6-5 and TRBJ2-7; no reliable D call. Per germline, CDR1 MNHEY and CDR2 SVGAGI. The CDR3 consists of 11 residues. V was clipped by 6 bases and J by 7 bases, with 10 bases between them.

This clone has a handful of counts. V gene TRBV6-6 combines with J gene TRBJ1-4, with 7 bases fitting TRBD1. CDR1 is MNHNY, CDR2 SVGAGI, per germline (reference sequence). J was trimmed by 6 bases and V by 6 bases; bases with no gene match: 10. The CDR3 is 15 residues long. CDR3 residues: CASSQRQGDHEKLFF. The CDR3 nucleotides are TGTGCCAGCAGCCAAAGACAGGGCGACCATGAAAAACTGTTTTTT.